A selection of T cell receptor beta chains follows, all from one sample in a study of technical replicates of blood from a few donors. Clones were sequenced by immunoSEQ multiplex PCR, and TCRdb holds only the in-frame ones, with some missing. This table has roughly 69,000 clones, around 90% appearing once. Sequencing was done on a sample of PBMCs. The origin of the receptors is a human donor in good health. Some clones in this sample may be carry-over from other donors' samples. The CDR3 runs from the conserved cysteine through the conserved F or W. D genes are given only for firm matches. Clone size is stated in some rows and not others, as once, few, many or a class when expanded.

V	J	size	length	D	DNA	CDR3
TRBV7-2	TRBJ2-3	NA	16	NA	TGTGCCAGCAGCTCCCCATCTCTAGCACGCACAGATACGCAGTATTTT	CASSSPSLARTDTQYF
TRBV27	TRBJ1-6	NA	15	TRBD1	TGTGCCAGCAGTTTGGGACAGGGGCCCAATTTGTCCCTCCACTTT	CASSLGQGPNLSLHF
TRBV7-9	TRBJ1-3	few	16	NA	TGTGCCAGCAGCTCACCCCTTCTAAGCTCTGGAAACACCATATATTTT	CASSSPLLSSGNTIYF
TRBV6-5	TRBJ2-5	NA	12	NA	TGTGCCAGCAGTTACTCGAGAGAGACCCAGTACTTC	CASSYSRETQYF
TRBV5-1	TRBJ2-1	once	16	TRBD2	TGCGCCAGCAGCCTAACCGGGACTAGCGGGGTGAATGAGCAGTTCTTC	CASSLTGTSGVNEQFF
TRBV27	TRBJ1-3	NA	14	NA	TGTGCCAGCAGGACAGGCCCCTCTGGAAACACCATATATTTT	CASRTGPSGNTIYF
TRBV4-3	TRBJ2-1	NA	13	NA	TGCGCCAGCAGCGATCGAGGGTTGAATGAGCAGTTCTTC	CASSDRGLNEQFF
TRBV6-5	TRBJ2-3	NA	14	TRBD2	TGTGCCAGCGGACTAGCGGGGACCAGGGATACGCAGTATTTT	CASGLAGTRDTQYF
TRBV7-2	TRBJ2-3	once	18	TRBD2	TGTGCCAGCAGCTTAGTCTGGACTAGCGGGGCATTTACAGATACGCAGTATTTT	CASSLVWTSGAFTDTQYF
TRBV28	TRBJ2-7	NA	12	NA	TGTGCCAGCAGCCTAGGGGGTGGCGAGCAGTACTTC	CASSLGGGEQYF
TRBV6-4	TRBJ1-4	NA	14	TRBD1	TGTGCCAGCAGTGTAGGGACAGGGATTGAAAAACTGTTTTTT	CASSVGTGIEKLFF
TRBV7-3	TRBJ2-2	NA	18	TRBD2	TGTGCCAGCAGCTTATTCGCACGAGCGGGAGAGGGAACCGGGGAGCTGTTTTTT	CASSLFARAGEGTGELFF
TRBV29-1	TRBJ1-1	NA	14	NA	TGCAGCGGCCGGGGGGGAGGGTCGATTACTGAAGCTTTCTTT	CSGRGGGSITEAFF
TRBV29-1	TRBJ2-7	NA	12	NA	TGCAGCGTGGTTAACAGGGTCGGCGAGCAGTACTTC	CSVVNRVGEQYF
TRBV29-1	TRBJ1-1	NA	12	NA	TGCAGCGTTGACAGGGTCGGAGCTGAAGCTTTCTTT	CSVDRVGAEAFF
TRBV7-9	TRBJ1-4	NA	15	NA	TGTGCCAGCAGCTTAGATCAGGGTCGAAATGAAAAACTGTTTTTT	CASSLDQGRNEKLFF
TRBV25-1	TRBJ2-1	NA	16	TRBD1	TGTGCCAGCAGTGAACCCCAGGGGGCAGGGTGGAATGAGCAGTTCTTC	CASSEPQGAGWNEQFF
TRBV7-2	TRBJ2-6	NA	15	NA	TGTGCCAGCAGCCCATGGGCCTCTGGGGCCAACGTCCTGACTTTC	CASSPWASGANVLTF
TRBV20-1	TRBJ2-3	NA	11	NA	TGCAGTGCTTTAAGCTCAGATACGCAGTATTTT	CSALSSDTQYF
TRBV4-3	TRBJ1-2	few	13	NA	TGCGCCAGCAGCCAGGGCGGGGGTTATGGCTACACCTTC	CASSQGGGYGYTF
TRBV2	TRBJ2-7	NA	16	NA	TGTGCCAGCAGTGCCCTCAAAGGCCTACAGGGATACGAGCAGTACTTC	CASSALKGLQGYEQYF
TRBV4-1	TRBJ2-3	NA	18	NA	TGCGCCAGCAGCCAAGACGTTGTTTCTGGACTCACCACAGATACGCAGTATTTT	CASSQDVVSGLTTDTQYF
TRBV11-2	TRBJ2-5	NA	14	NA	TGTGCCAGCAGCTCGGTCCCTCTGAAAGAGACCCAGTACTTC	CASSSVPLKETQYF
TRBV7-9	TRBJ2-2	NA	16	TRBD2	TGTGCCAGCAGCCTACGGACTAGCGGGAACACCGGGGAGCTGTTTTTT	CASSLRTSGNTGELFF
TRBV10-3	TRBJ2-5	NA	14	TRBD2	TGTGCCTCCAGACTAGCGGGCGCCCAAGAGACCCAGTACTTC	CASRLAGAQETQYF
TRBV11-3	TRBJ2-3	NA	11	NA	TGTGCCAGCAGCGCGGACAAAACGCAGTATTTT	CASSADKTQYF
TRBV6-5	TRBJ1-2	NA	14	NA	TGTGCCAGCAGGACGCTTACGGGGGGGCCTGGCTACACCTTC	CASRTLTGGPGYTF
TRBV30	TRBJ1-1	few	13	NA	TGTGCCTGGAGCTATAGGGGTCTGGCTGAAGCTTTCTTT	CAWSYRGLAEAFF
TRBV30	TRBJ2-7	NA	15	TRBD2	TGTGCCTGGACTCAAAAAGGACTAGCTGGGGGCGAGCAGTACTTC	CAWTQKGLAGGEQYF
TRBV7-3	TRBJ1-2	NA	14	NA	TGTGCCAGCAGCTTGCCGGGACACGGACATGGCTACACCTTC	CASSLPGHGHGYTF
TRBV6-6	TRBJ1-1	NA	15	NA	TGTGCCAGCAGCCCTACCTCCCGGACAGAGGGTCTCGATTTCTTT	CASSPTSRTEGLDFF
TRBV10-3	TRBJ2-3	NA	12	NA	TGTGCCATCAGCGGGAGATCAGATACGCAGTATTTT	CAISGRSDTQYF
TRBV11-3	TRBJ2-1	NA	15	NA	TGTGCCAGCAGCCCGGAGGATAGAGGATACAATGAGCAGTTCTTC	CASSPEDRGYNEQFF
TRBV27	TRBJ1-2	NA	14	NA	TGTGCCAGCAGTTTAACGGGCAGGGTTCATGGCTACACCTTC	CASSLTGRVHGYTF
TRBV6-4	TRBJ2-2	NA	15	NA	TGTGCCAGCAGTGACTCGAGGTCAGACACCGGGGAGCTGTTTTTT	CASSDSRSDTGELFF
TRBV30	TRBJ2-1	NA	16	NA	TGTGCCTGGAGTGTCGGCGGGTTGAGCTCCTACAATGAGCAGTTCTTC	CAWSVGGLSSYNEQFF
TRBV6-6	TRBJ2-5	NA	13	TRBD1	TGTGCCAGCAGTTCGCAGGGGGCAGAGACCCAGTACTTC	CASSSQGAETQYF
TRBV4-1	TRBJ1-4	NA	15	TRBD1	TGCGCCAGCAGCCTCCCGGGACAGGGGTATGAAAAACTGTTTTTT	CASSLPGQGYEKLFF
TRBV11-2	TRBJ1-6	NA	18	NA	TGTGCCAGCAGCTTAGATAACTCCTACGGGAGCTATAATTCACCCCTCCACTTT	CASSLDNSYGSYNSPLHF
TRBV7-9	TRBJ2-5	NA	14	NA	TGTGCCAGCAGTACTAATCAGGGCGTGGAGACCCAGTACTTC	CASSTNQGVETQYF
TRBV20-1	TRBJ2-1	once	11	NA	TGCAGTGCCCCGGGTGGGTATGAGCAGTTCTTC	CSAPGGYEQFF
TRBV7-2	TRBJ2-7	NA	12	NA	TGTGCCAGCAGCGGGGGGACCTACGAGCAGTACTTC	CASSGGTYEQYF
TRBV25-1	TRBJ2-5	NA	15	TRBD2	TGTGCCAGCAGGGCTAGCGGGGGCCCGGGGGAGACCCAGTACTTC	CASRASGGPGETQYF
TRBV19	TRBJ1-4	NA	15	NA	TGTGCCAGTAGCTGGACGCGGGGCACGGGTGAAAAACTGTTTTTT	CASSWTRGTGEKLFF
TRBV2	TRBJ2-7	NA	12	NA	TGTGCCAGCAGCAGCCGTCGGGGAGAGCAGTACTTC	CASSSRRGEQYF
TRBV5-6	TRBJ1-1	few	14	NA	TGTGCCAGCAGCTCACGAGGGCGCGTAACTGAAGCTTTCTTT	CASSSRGRVTEAFF
TRBV6-4	TRBJ2-1	medium-sized	15	TRBD1	TGTGCCAGCAGTTTACAGGGGGACTCCTACAATGAGCAGTTCTTC	CASSLQGDSYNEQFF
TRBV5-1	TRBJ2-7	NA	14	NA	TGCGCCAGCAGCAAAACTTCCGGGACTGGAGAGCAGTACTTC	CASSKTSGTGEQYF
TRBV2	TRBJ1-1	once	13	TRBD1	TGTGCCAGCAATCGGGACAGGAACACTGAAGCTTTCTTT	CASNRDRNTEAFF
TRBV2	TRBJ2-3	NA	17	NA	TGTGCCAGCAGTCCCCCGGGTTTTGCAGGGGTCATAGATACGCAGTATTTT	CASSPPGFAGVIDTQYF
TRBV7-2	TRBJ2-1	NA	14	TRBD1	TGTGCCAGCAGCCCGGACAGGCTATACAATGAGCAGTTCTTC	CASSPDRLYNEQFF
TRBV5-6	TRBJ2-3	NA	15	NA	TGTGCCAGCAGCTTGGGGGGGCAGGGGCCAGATACGCAGTATTTT	CASSLGGQGPDTQYF
TRBV7-8	TRBJ2-3	once	15	NA	TGTGCCAGCAGCTTAGGGTGGGGCTGGACAGATACGCAGTATTTT	CASSLGWGWTDTQYF
TRBV19	TRBJ2-1	NA	16	TRBD2	TGTGCCAGTAGTATTCAGATGCGGGGGGGGTACAATGAGCAGTTCTTC	CASSIQMRGGYNEQFF
TRBV19	TRBJ2-4	once	14	NA	TGTGCCAGTAGTACCCCAGGAACCAAAAACATTCAGTACTTC	CASSTPGTKNIQYF
TRBV7-9	TRBJ2-7	NA	13	TRBD2	TGTGCCAGCAGCCCCCCGGGGGGAAACGAGCAGTACTTC	CASSPPGGNEQYF
TRBV19	TRBJ1-2	NA	13	NA	TGTGCCAGTTCTTTCAGAGGAAACTATGGCTACACCTTC	CASSFRGNYGYTF
TRBV4-3	TRBJ1-5	NA	14	NA	TGCGCCAGCAGCCAAACTAGGGGGTCGCAGGCCCAGCATTTT	CASSQTRGSQAQHF
TRBV7-2	TRBJ1-4	NA	13	TRBD1	TGTGCCAGCAGCCCCCGACAGGGTGAAAAACTGTTTTTT	CASSPRQGEKLFF
TRBV7-8	TRBJ2-3	NA	12	NA	TGTGCCAGCAGCGCACACACAGATACGCAGTATTTT	CASSAHTDTQYF